This TCR beta chain was profiled in a study of cytomegalovirus exposure and HLA in healthy donors. The repertoire was sequenced with immunoSEQ multiplex PCR; TCRdb's copy has only in-frame clones and lacks some. The top ten clones hold under 7% of a sample with approximately 50,000 clones, 80% to 90% of them seen once. Sequencing was performed on PBMCs. The clonotype originates from a woman in her thirties in good health and CMV-seronegative.

CDR3 nucleotide sequence: TGTGCCAGCAGCTCCTCTATGACCTACGAGCAGTACTTC. Its protein product is CASSSSMTYEQYF. V gene TRBV7-9 combines with J gene TRBJ2-7; no clear D gene. Trimming removed 4 bases at V and 2 bases at J, with 9 bases between. The CDR3 spans 13 residues. Germline V lookup: CDR1 SEHNR, CDR2 FQNEAQ (reference sequence).